This T cell receptor (beta chain) was captured by sequencing in a study of CD8 T cells in Susac syndrome. Random hexamers were used to reverse transcribe the RNA input (about 0.5 to 1 ug). TCRdb used MiXCR to reprocess the immunoSEQ multiplex PCR reads, holding one entry per CDR3 protein. The top ten hold over 0.075% of the sample, which has approximately 150,000 distinct CDR3 sequences, approximately 96% seen once. The CD8+ and CD4+ T cells were isolated magnetically using a negative isolation approach, whereas the TEMRA cells were enriched by FACS. CDR3 length: 14 residues. With 2 bases removed from V and 6 bases from J, the gap between germline ends came to 11 bases. Germline loops: CDR1 MGHRA, CDR2 YSYEKL.

J is TRBJ1-5 and V is TRBV4-1; TRBD1 might be the D (6 bases). Sequenced material: CD4+ T cells from PBMCs. This clonotype was sampled from a human donor with Susac syndrome. The CDR3 protein is CASSQHGDTQPQHF. The CDR3 DNA reads TGCGCCAGCAGCCAACACGGGGACACTCAGCCCCAGCATTTT.